Below, one TCR beta chain is given with its context. Assay: immunoSEQ multiplex PCR; the TCRdb copy retains only in-frame clones and omits some. The sample includes some 140,000 clones, roughly 84% of them seen just once. This specimen belongs to a study of blood T cell repertoires in COVID-19. V trimming: 0 bases; J trimming: 5 bases; junction bases outside the gene matches: 12. This CDR3 contains 18 residues. Germline V CDR1 and CDR2: MGHRA, YSYEKL. Participants spanned ages roughly 18 to 95 years and resided in about 24 US areas. The TCR originated in a man in his forties with acute COVID-19. This chain joins TRBV4-1 and TRBJ2-5, with 10 bases fitting TRBD1. Sequencing was carried out using PBMCs or T cells enriched from blood (not recorded which). The CDR3 coding sequence is TGCGCCAGCAGCCAAGAAGTTAGTGGACAGGGGGATGGGGAGACCCAGTACTTC. Amino acid sequence: CASSQEVSGQGDGETQYF.